A single TCR beta chain is shown here with its context. Its antigen is unknown. These data are taken from a study of T cells in narcolepsy. CDR1 is MNHNS and CDR2 is SASEGT in the germline V gene. This CDR3 spans 14 amino acids. V was clipped by 7 bases and J by 9 bases, with 22 bases between them. General study findings and limits: In some patient and control memory CD4+ samples, autoreactive clones were absent. Healthy controls reportedly lacked the autoreactive clonotypes serially found in patients' blood. Autoreactive HCRT-specific and TRIB2-specific clonotypes were marked in same-patient CSF-versus-blood CD4+ comparisons.

Sequencing used immunoSEQ multiplex PCR; TCRdb keeps in-frame clones, though not all of them. The sample contains about 27,000 clones, approximately 86% of which appear only once. The sequence was obtained from a human donor with narcolepsy. The source material was CD45RA- memory CD4+ T cells from PBMCs. The V and J genes are TRBV6-1 and TRBJ2-7; TRBD1 is a possible D gene (6 bases). CDR3 DNA sequence: TGTGCCAGCAAATACGGACAGAACTCGGTGGGGCAGTACTTC. Translated: CASKYGQNSVGQYF.